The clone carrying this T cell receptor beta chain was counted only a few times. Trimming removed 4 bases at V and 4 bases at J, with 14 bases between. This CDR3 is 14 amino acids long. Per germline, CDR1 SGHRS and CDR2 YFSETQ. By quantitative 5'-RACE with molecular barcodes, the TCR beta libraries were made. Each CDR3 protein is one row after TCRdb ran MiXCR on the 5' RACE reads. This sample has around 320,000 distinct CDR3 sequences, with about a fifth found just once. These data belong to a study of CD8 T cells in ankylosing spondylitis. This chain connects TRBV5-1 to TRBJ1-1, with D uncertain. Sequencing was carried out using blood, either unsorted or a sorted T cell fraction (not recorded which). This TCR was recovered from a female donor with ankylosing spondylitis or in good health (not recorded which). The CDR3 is CASSLSAEGTEAFF. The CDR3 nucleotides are TGCGCCAGCAGCCTTTCGGCGGAAGGCACTGAAGCTTTCTTT.